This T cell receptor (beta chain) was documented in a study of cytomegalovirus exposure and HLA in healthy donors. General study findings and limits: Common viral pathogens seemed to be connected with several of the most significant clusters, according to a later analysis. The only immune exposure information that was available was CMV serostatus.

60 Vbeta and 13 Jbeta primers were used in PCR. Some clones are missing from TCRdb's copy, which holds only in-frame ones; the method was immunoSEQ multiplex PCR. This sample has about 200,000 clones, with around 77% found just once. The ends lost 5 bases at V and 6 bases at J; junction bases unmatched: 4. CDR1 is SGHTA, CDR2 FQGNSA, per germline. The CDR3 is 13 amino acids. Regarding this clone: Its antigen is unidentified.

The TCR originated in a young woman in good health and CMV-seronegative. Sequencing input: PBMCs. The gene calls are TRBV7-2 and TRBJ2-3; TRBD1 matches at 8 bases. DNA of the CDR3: TGTGCCAGCAGCAGCAGGGGGCGGGATACGCAGTATTTT. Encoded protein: CASSSRGRDTQYF.